This T cell receptor beta chain was sequenced for a study of T cells in Graves' hyperthyroidism and ophthalmopathy. General observations from the study: Most clonotypes expanded in thyroid above 0.001 were likewise present in blood.

The investigators amplified TCR beta CDR3 regions from RNA transcripts. Researchers ran a first-round RT-PCR on the TCR CDR3 using the HTBI primer set. One entry per CDR3 protein, called by TCRdb with MiXCR from the multiplex PCR reads. The table lists roughly 160,000 distinct CDR3 sequences, over 7.5% of them singletons, with roughly a fifth in the top ten. CDR3 size: 14 residues. Trimming took off 1 base at V and 2 bases at J, with 6 bases between the two ends. This sample holds PBMCs from around 9.9 ml fresh peripheral blood. This clonotype occurred many times. The target antigen is unknown. This TCR came from a woman between 18 and 29 years old with Graves' hyperthyroidism that later progressed to Graves' ophthalmopathy. V gene TRBV12-3 or TRBV12-4 combines with J gene TRBJ1-3, with no clear D. Material for sequencing was blood. CDR3 nucleotide sequence: TGTGCCAGCAGTTTAGACCCCGCTGGAAACACCATATATTTT. Residues: CASSLDPAGNTIYF.